The source of this T cell receptor beta chain is a study of early T cells in non-severe SARS-CoV-2 infection. Per the germline V gene, CDR1 is MNHEY and CDR2 is SVGEGT. The trim removed 8 bases at V and 6 bases at J, leaving 7 bases unmatched. The CDR3 is 14 residues long. This clonotype was observed many times. Its specificity is unknown. Findings and limits, study-wide: Anti-spike CD8 responses were favored in VDJdb matching, and private and CD4 specificities were missed.

Researchers attached unique molecular identifiers to individual cDNA molecules. One entry per CDR3 protein results from TCRdb running MiXCR on the 5' RACE reads. The sample holds about 60,000 distinct CDR3 sequences, approximately 13% seen once. This clonotype originated in an adult who was a healthcare worker with PCR-confirmed SARS-CoV-2 infection or an uninfected control (not recorded which). The sequenced sample consisted of whole blood. The J gene is TRBJ2-3, the V gene TRBV6-2 or TRBV6-3; 11 bases match TRBD2. The CDR3 bases are TGTGCCAGCCTTAGCGGGGGGGCCGTCGATACGCAGTATTTT. The encoded protein is CASLSGGAVDTQYF.